This entry lists 16 T cell receptor beta chains sequenced from one sample in a study of blood T cell repertoires in COVID-19. Libraries were prepared by immunoSEQ multiplex PCR; TCRdb keeps only in-frame clonotypes and omits some of them. Of approximately 190,000 clones listed, approximately 91% were seen once; the top ten hold about 6.6%. Input material: peripheral blood. The receptors derive from a woman aged 40 to 55 who had recovered from COVID-19.

The rearrangement links TRBV7-9 to TRBJ2-5, with D perhaps TRBD2 (7 bases). Germline-derived CDR1 and CDR2 are SEHNR and FQNEAQ (reference sequence). The CDR3 extends over 11 amino acids. Trimming shortened V by 4 bases and J by 11 bases, and 11 bases separated the two germline ends. CDR3: CASSSSGTQYF. DNA for the CDR3: TGTGCCAGCAGCTCCAGCGGGACACAGTACTTC. Based on the CDR3 plus reference TRBV7-9 and TRBJ2-5, the full variable domain is DTGVSQNPRHKITKRGQNVTFRCDPISEHNRLYWYRQTLGQGPEFLTYFQNEAQLEKSRLLSDRFSAERPKGSFSTLEIQRTEQGDSAMYLCASSSSGTQYFGPGTRLLVL.

V usage is TRBV6-2 or TRBV6-3 and J usage is TRBJ2-3; D uncertain. V was pared by 5 bases and J by 6 bases, with 6 bases between. The germline V gene has CDR1 MNHEY and CDR2 SVGEGT. This CDR3 contains 11 residues. The CDR3 sequence is CASSQADTQYF. The CDR3 DNA reads TGTGCCAGCAGTCAAGCGGATACGCAGTATTTT.

The chain employs TRBV2 and TRBJ2-1, with TRBD2 matching over 11 bases. The CDR3 covers 15 residues. Germline loops: CDR1 SNHLY, CDR2 FYNNEI. V lost 5 bases, J lost 7 bases, and 7 bases stayed unmatched. The CDR3 DNA sequence: TGTGCCAGCAGTATAGCGGGAGGGGTTGGGAATGAGCAGTTCTTC. Residues: CASSIAGGVGNEQFF.

This chain joins TRBV6-5 and TRBJ2-7; D may be TRBD2 (5 bases). The V and J ends lost 0 bases and 9 bases respectively, with 12 bases between them. The CDR3 has 13 amino acids. Germline V gene lookup returns CDR1 MNHEY and CDR2 SVGAGI. CDR3 nucleotides: TGTGCCAGCAGTTACTCGGCGGGTGGTAGGCAGTACTTC. This codes for CASSYSAGGRQYF.

Only one count was recorded for this clone. The V call is TRBV10-2, the J call TRBJ2-7; 10 nucleotides align to TRBD1. CDR1 and CDR2 (germline): WSHSY, SAAADI. V lost 6 bases and J lost 0; bases outside the gene matches: 5. The CDR3 consists of 15 residues. This CDR3 reads CASSTGTGDSYEQYF. CDR3 nucleotides: TGCGCCAGCAGCACCGGGACAGGGGACTCCTACGAGCAGTACTTC.

The V and J genes are TRBV6-5 and TRBJ1-1; 10 nucleotides agree with TRBD1. CDR1 is MNHEY and CDR2 is SVGAGI in the germline V gene. This CDR3 region has 13 residues. V shed 6 bases and J 7 bases; nucleotides not matched to a gene: 5. CDR3 protein: CASSRDRGIEAFF. DNA of the CDR3: TGTGCCAGCAGCCGGGACAGGGGTATTGAAGCTTTCTTT.

This clone was seen once. The genes are TRBV7-3 and TRBJ2-5; a weak D match, TRBD2 (6 bases). CDR3 size: 14 residues. Germline assignment: CDR1 SGHTA and CDR2 FQGTGA. V shed 2 bases and J shed 0 bases, with 7 bases lying between them. The CDR3 loop is CASSLGGYQETQYF. Written as DNA, the CDR3 is TGTGCCAGCAGCTTAGGGGGGTACCAAGAGACCCAGTACTTC.

This chain connects TRBV30 to TRBJ2-1, with a weak D call TRBD2 (6 bases). Germline V lookup: CDR1 GTSNPN, CDR2 SVGIG (reference sequence). V was pared by 2 bases and J by 0 bases, with 11 bases between. There are 15 residues in the CDR3. The DNA of the CDR3 is TGTGCCTGGAGTCCCCCCGGGGGCTCCTACAATGAGCAGTTCTTC. This translates into CAWSPPGGSYNEQFF.

This sequence joins TRBV6-5 and TRBJ1-5; 8 bases match TRBD1. CDR1 and CDR2 from the germline V gene are MNHEY and SVGAGI. With 6 bases clipped from V and 7 bases from J, the junction kept 8 bases outside the gene matches. The CDR3 is made up of 14 amino acids. The CDR3 spells CASRHGQGGQPQHF. The CDR3 DNA is TGTGCCAGCAGGCACGGACAGGGTGGACAGCCCCAGCATTTT.

This chain uses TRBV18 with TRBJ2-1, with 9 bases fitting TRBD2. From germline, CDR1 is KGHSH and CDR2 LQKENI. The CDR3 has 17 amino acids. V gave up 5 bases and J gave up 8 bases; unmatched junction bases: 16. CDR3 in DNA: TGTGCCAGCTCATCGTTCCGGTTTTCTAGCGGGATGCATGAGCAGTTCTTC. Translating it yields CASSSFRFSSGMHEQFF.

The chain links TRBV19 to TRBJ1-4; 9 bases are a match to TRBD1. Germline assignment: CDR1 LNHDA and CDR2 SQIVND (reference sequence). This CDR3 region has 13 residues. J was trimmed by 7 bases and V by 8 bases; bases with no gene match: 5. The CDR3 here is CASCGTGSEKLFF. In nucleotides, the CDR3 is TGTGCCAGTTGCGGGACAGGGAGTGAAAAACTGTTTTTT.

CDR3 sequence: CASSLLIQGTQYF. The CDR3 nucleotides read TGTGCCAGCAGCTTATTAATCCAGGGTACGCAGTATTTT. This chain joins TRBV11-2 and TRBJ2-3; TRBD1 is a possible D gene (5 bases). Germline lookup yields CDR1 SGHAT and CDR2 FQNNGV. This CDR3 has 13 amino acids. The V end lost 2 bases, the J end lost 8 bases, and 11 bases lay between the germline ends.

The V and J genes are TRBV4-2 and TRBJ2-5; 11 bases fit TRBD2. The CDR3 runs to 16 residues. Germline V gives CDR1 LGHNA, CDR2 YNFKEQ. The J segment lost 4 bases and the V segment lost 4 bases, leaving 8 bases of the junction unmatched. CDR3 nucleotides: TGTGCCAGCAGCCTTGGACTAGCGGGCGGCGGAGAGACCCAGTACTTC. It codes for CASSLGLAGGGETQYF.

This chain links TRBV11-2 with TRBJ2-1; 13 bases match TRBD2. The V gene's germline CDR1 is SGHAT and CDR2 FQNNGV. V gave up 5 bases and J gave up 10 bases; unmatched junction bases: 8. CDR3 size: 15 residues. This CDR3 reads CASSIGLAGAGEQFF. DNA of the CDR3: TGTGCCAGCAGCATCGGACTAGCGGGAGCTGGGGAGCAGTTCTTC.

The chain links TRBV4-2 to TRBJ2-6; no reliable D call. The V and J ends lost 0 bases and 4 bases respectively, with 4 bases between them. There are 14 residues in the CDR3. Germline V gene sequence: CDR1 LGHNA, CDR2 YNFKEQ. CDR3 region: CASSQEEGANVLTF. Here the CDR3 DNA reads TGTGCCAGCAGCCAAGAGGAGGGGGCCAACGTCCTGACTTTC.

This chain joins TRBV27 and TRBJ2-1; 7 bases line up with TRBD1. Germline V gene lookup returns CDR1 MNHEY and CDR2 SMNVEV (reference sequence). Losses at the gene ends were 5 bases for V and 4 bases for J; bases not matched to a gene: 11. The CDR3 has 16 amino acids. The chain's CDR3 is CASSPLTGAGYNEQFF. In nucleotides, the CDR3 is TGTGCCAGCAGTCCCCTCACAGGGGCTGGGTACAATGAGCAGTTCTTC.